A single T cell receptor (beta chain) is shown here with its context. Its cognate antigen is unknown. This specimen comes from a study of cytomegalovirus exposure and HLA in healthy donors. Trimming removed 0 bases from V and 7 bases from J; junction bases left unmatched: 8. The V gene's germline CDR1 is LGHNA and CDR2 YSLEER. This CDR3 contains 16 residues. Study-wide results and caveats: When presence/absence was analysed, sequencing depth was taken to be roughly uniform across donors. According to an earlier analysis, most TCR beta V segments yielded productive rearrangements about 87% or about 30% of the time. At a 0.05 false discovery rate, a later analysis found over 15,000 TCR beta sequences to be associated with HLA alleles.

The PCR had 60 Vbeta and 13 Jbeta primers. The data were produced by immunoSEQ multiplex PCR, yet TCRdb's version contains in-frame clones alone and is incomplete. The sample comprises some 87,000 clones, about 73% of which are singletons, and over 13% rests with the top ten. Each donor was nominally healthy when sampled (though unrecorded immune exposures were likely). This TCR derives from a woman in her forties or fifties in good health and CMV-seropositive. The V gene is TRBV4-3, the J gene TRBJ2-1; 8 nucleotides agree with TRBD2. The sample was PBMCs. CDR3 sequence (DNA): TGCGCCAGCAGCCAAGACCCCAGCGGGGGAGTGAATGAGCAGTTCTTC. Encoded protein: CASSQDPSGGVNEQFF.